These 26 T cell receptor beta chains were sequenced from one sample in a study of blood T cell repertoires in COVID-19. Profiled with immunoSEQ multiplex PCR; TCRdb holds only in-frame clones, not every one. The sample includes about 200,000 clones, roughly 82% seen only once; the top ten take roughly 8.7%. The sequenced sample consisted of peripheral blood. Source of these receptors: a man between 50 and 59 years old with active or convalescent COVID-19.

This clone is a singleton in its sample. J is TRBJ2-7 and V is TRBV28; perhaps TRBD1 as D (6 bases). This CDR3 region has 14 residues. Germline loops: CDR1 MDHEN, CDR2 SYDVKM. The germline V and J ends were trimmed by 6 bases and 0 bases, with 12 bases remaining between them. In DNA form, the CDR3 reads TGTGCCAGCAGCCGAGGGGGATACTCCTACGAGCAGTACTTC. Its translation is CASSRGGYSYEQYF.

The chain combines TRBV5-6 with TRBJ2-7; tentatively, D is TRBD1 (5 bases). Trimming took off 0 bases at V and 3 bases at J, with 16 bases between the two ends. CDR3 length equals 16 residues. Germline loops: CDR1 SGHDT, CDR2 YYEEEE. DNA for the CDR3: TGTGCCAGCAGCTTGGCCCATAGGGGATCTAACTACGAGCAGTACGTC. It yields the protein CASSLAHRGSNYEQYV.

V gene TRBV3-1 (or the pseudogene TRBV3-2) combines with J gene TRBJ2-3, with 10 bases that match TRBD2. Trimming cost V 6 bases and J 0 bases; bases outside gene matches: 12. CDR3 size: 18 residues. Germline V gives CDR1 LGHDT, CDR2 YNNKEL (reference sequence). The DNA of the CDR3 is TGTGCCAGCAGGGGCAGACTAGCGGGTGACTCTAGCACAGATACGCAGTATTTT. Amino acids: CASRGRLAGDSSTDTQYF.

The V call is TRBV9, the J call TRBJ1-2; D is undetermined. Trimming removed 4 bases from V and 4 bases from J, with 11 bases in between. The CDR3 covers 13 residues. Germline CDR1 is SGDLS and CDR2 is YYNGEE. The DNA for the CDR3 is TGTGCCAGCAGCTCCCTGGACTCCTATGGCTACACCTTC. Residues: CASSSLDSYGYTF. The full variable domain, its missing parts supplied by reference TRBV9 and TRBJ1-2, is DSGVTQTPKHLITATGQRVTLRCSPRSGDLSVYWYQQSLDQGLQFLIQYYNGEERAKGNILERFSAQQFPDLHSELNLSSLELGDSALYFCASSSLDSYGYTFGSGTRLTVV.

The chain carries TRBV9 and TRBJ2-5, with a tentative D call TRBD1 (5 bases). Trimming left V 0 bases short and J 5 bases short, with 17 bases between. From germline, CDR1 is SGDLS and CDR2 YYNGEE. CDR3 length: 16 residues. CDR3 DNA: TGTGCCAGCAGCGTAGGAGTTTTGCAGGGCTCGGAGACCCAGTACTTC. This codes for CASSVGVLQGSETQYF.

The V and J genes are TRBV7-8 and TRBJ2-1; TRBD2 agrees at 13 bases. Germline CDR1 reads SGHVS; CDR2 reads FQNEAQ. The CDR3 is made up of 17 amino acids. The V and J ends lost 0 bases and 7 bases, in that order; junction bases with no gene match: 6. The CDR3 region is CASSLAGLAGVGNEQFF. CDR3 in DNA: TGTGCCAGCAGCTTAGCCGGACTAGCGGGAGTAGGAAATGAGCAGTTCTTC.

The chain combines TRBV5-1 with TRBJ1-1; D not certain. CDR1 and CDR2 (germline): SGHRS, YFSETQ. The CDR3 is 15 residues long. V lost 0 bases and J lost 0, with 9 bases in between. CDR3 sequence (DNA): TGCGCCAGCAGCTTGGGTTCACAGTTGAACACTGAAGCTTTCTTT. Translated, it gives CASSLGSQLNTEAFF.

This chain connects TRBV12-3 or TRBV12-4 to TRBJ2-4, with 9 bases lining up with TRBD1. This CDR3 spans 12 amino acids. V lost 6 bases and J lost 15; bases outside the gene matches: 9. CDR3 region: CASSSGQGRSYF. In DNA, the CDR3 is TGTGCCAGCAGCTCGGGACAGGGCCGGTCGTACTTC.

This rearrangement joins TRBV7-9 to TRBJ2-3, with 8 bases aligning to TRBD2. This CDR3 has 17 residues. Germline CDR1 SEHNR, CDR2 FQNEAQ (reference sequence). With V trimmed by 5 bases and J by 3 bases, 13 bases remained unmatched. CDR3 sequence: CASSPRPWTSSTDTQYF. CDR3 nucleotide sequence: TGTGCCAGCAGCCCCCGCCCCTGGACTAGCAGTACAGATACGCAGTATTTT. The full variable domain, rest sourced from reference TRBV7-9 and TRBJ2-3, is DTGVSQNPRHKITKRGQNVTFRCDPISEHNRLYWYRQTLGQGPEFLTYFQNEAQLEKSRLLSDRFSAERPKGSFSTLEIQRTEQGDSAMYLCASSPRPWTSSTDTQYFGPGTRLTVL.

The V call is TRBV7-9, the J call TRBJ2-3; 10 positions match TRBD1. The trim removed 3 bases at V and 2 bases at J, leaving 8 bases unmatched. CDR3 length equals 17 residues. CDR1 is SEHNR and CDR2 is FQNEAQ in the germline V gene (reference sequence). CDR3 coding DNA: TGTGCCAGCAGCTTCAGTAGGGGGACAGGGGACACAGATACGCAGTATTTT. Amino acid sequence: CASSFSRGTGDTDTQYF.

This rearrangement joins TRBV13 to TRBJ2-1; 7 bases map to TRBD2. The CDR3 contains 16 residues. Germline trimming cut 1 base from V and 0 bases from J; bases unmatched to any gene: 3. Germline-derived CDR1 and CDR2 are PRHDT and FYEKMQ (reference sequence). The CDR3 region has the DNA TGTGCCAGCAGCTTAGTGGGGGGGAGCTCCTACAATGAGCAGTTCTTC. It encodes CASSLVGGSSYNEQFF.

The chain joins TRBV5-1 to TRBJ2-3, with TRBD2 matching over 13 bases. The CDR3 contains 16 residues. With V trimmed by 3 bases and J by 2 bases, 3 bases remained unmatched. In germline, CDR1 is SGHRS, CDR2 YFSETQ. The CDR3: CASSSGLAGPTDTQYF. CDR3 bases: TGCGCCAGCAGCTCGGGACTAGCGGGGCCCACAGATACGCAGTATTTT.

The J gene is TRBJ1-2, the V gene TRBV19; the D gene is possibly TRBD1 (6 bases). The CDR3 is 12 amino acids. Germline V gene data show CDR1 as LNHDA and CDR2 as SQIVND (reference sequence). V was clipped by 5 bases and J by 7 bases, with 11 bases between them. Here the CDR3 DNA reads TGTGCCAGTAGTTTGGGGGACACTGGCTACACCTTC. Encoded protein: CASSLGDTGYTF.

V and J are TRBV5-4 and TRBJ2-1; TRBD1 agrees at 10 bases. The germline gives CDR1 SGHNT, CDR2 YYREEE (reference sequence). The J segment lost 8 bases and the V segment lost 2 bases, leaving 4 bases of the junction unmatched. The CDR3 runs to 14 residues. The CDR3 DNA reads as TGTGCCAGCAGCTTCCCCGGGACAGGGGATGAGCAGTTCTTC. Translation gives CASSFPGTGDEQFF.

In this sample, this clone turned up a few times. This chain uses TRBV24-1 with TRBJ1-5, with D unresolved. CDR3 length equals 15 residues. Germline CDR1 reads KGHDR; CDR2 reads SFDVKD. Trimming took 5 bases from V and 5 from J, leaving 15 bases between them. CDR3 residues: CATSVLDGGDQPQHF. Here the CDR3 DNA reads TGTGCCACCAGTGTCTTGGACGGCGGGGATCAGCCCCAGCATTTT.

CDR3 in amino acids: CASSLSDSQGEQFF. Here the CDR3 DNA reads TGTGCCAGCAGTTTAAGCGACAGTCAGGGTGAGCAGTTCTTC. The rearrangement joins TRBV28 to TRBJ2-1; D is perhaps TRBD1 (5 bases). Trimming left V 2 bases short and J 9 bases short, with 14 bases between. The CDR3 consists of 14 residues. In germline, CDR1 is MDHEN, CDR2 SYDVKM.

The V call is TRBV5-1, the J call TRBJ1-2; D unresolved. V was clipped by 4 bases and J by 1 base, with 11 bases between them. The germline V gene has CDR1 SGHRS and CDR2 YFSETQ. The CDR3 length is 14 residues. The CDR3 protein is CASSTLQDNYGYTF. The CDR3 DNA sequence: TGCGCCAGCAGCACCCTTCAGGATAACTATGGCTACACCTTC.

This clone was counted once. The V and J genes are TRBV19 and TRBJ1-2; TRBD1 aligns across 9 bases. CDR1 is LNHDA, CDR2 SQIVND, per germline (reference sequence). CDR3 size: 13 residues. Trimming removed 4 bases from V and 4 bases from J; junction bases left unmatched: 1. CDR3 loop: CASSRTGAYGYTF. The CDR3 DNA reads TGTGCCAGTAGTAGGACAGGGGCCTATGGCTACACCTTC.

V gene TRBV27 combines with J gene TRBJ2-3, with D hard to call. The CDR3 spans 15 residues. V lost 0 bases and J 6 bases, leaving 13 bases between the germline ends. Germline-derived CDR1 and CDR2 are MNHEY and SMNVEV (reference sequence). The CDR3 DNA reads as TGTGCCAGCAGTTTATCCGCGGCCGGTTTGGATACGCAGTATTTT. It translates to CASSLSAAGLDTQYF.

V is TRBV10-3 and J is TRBJ2-1; TRBD1 agrees at 10 bases. The CDR3 contains 14 residues. V lost 6 bases to trimming and J lost 8 bases; unmatched junction nucleotides: 7. Germline V gene sequence: CDR1 ENHRY, CDR2 SYGVKD. The CDR3 protein is CAIRSTGGLDEQFF. CDR3 nucleotide sequence: TGTGCCATCAGGTCGACAGGGGGCTTGGATGAGCAGTTCTTC.

Concerning this clone itself: The same CDR3 also results from other DNA sequences found in this sample. This rearrangement joins TRBV3-1 (or the pseudogene TRBV3-2) to TRBJ2-3, with 10 bases lining up with TRBD2. There are 16 residues in the CDR3. With V trimmed by 3 bases and J by 3 bases, 6 bases remained unmatched. Germline lookup yields CDR1 LGHDT and CDR2 YNNKEL (reference sequence). This CDR3 is CASSQDSSGSTDTQYF. The CDR3 DNA sequence: TGTGCCAGCAGCCAGGACTCTAGCGGGAGTACAGATACGCAGTATTTT.

V is TRBV11-3 and J is TRBJ1-1, with D perhaps matching TRBD1 (6 bases). Trimming shortened V by 4 bases and J by 0 bases, and 15 bases separated the two germline ends. The CDR3 has 16 residues. Germline values: CDR1 SGHNT, CDR2 YENEEA. CDR3 nucleotide sequence: TGTGCCAGCAGCTCTACAGGGACCTCTATGAACACTGAAGCTTTCTTT. It specifies CASSSTGTSMNTEAFF.

V is TRBV2 and J is TRBJ1-1; tentatively, D is TRBD1 (5 bases). Looked up from germline, CDR1 is SNHLY and CDR2 is FYNNEI. The CDR3 has 13 amino acids. V lost 4 bases and J lost 4, with 10 bases in between. CDR3 protein: CASSGFRATEAFF. The CDR3 DNA follows: TGTGCCAGCAGTGGATTCAGGGCCACTGAAGCTTTCTTT.

The genes are TRBV7-3 and TRBJ2-3; D is possibly TRBD2 (6 bases). V was pared by 5 bases and J by 6 bases, with 18 bases between. The CDR3 extends over 15 amino acids. Germline CDR1 is SGHTA and CDR2 is FQGTGA. The DNA of the CDR3 is TGTGCCAGCAGCGGTTCCGGGACTGGCATGGATACGCAGTATTTT. Translating it yields CASSGSGTGMDTQYF.

This clone was found a few times. The genes are TRBV7-9 and TRBJ2-6, with 9 nucleotides matching TRBD1. The CDR3 extends over 17 amino acids. V gave up 5 bases and J gave up 0 bases; unmatched junction bases: 5. Germline CDR1 and CDR2: SEHNR and FQNEAQ (reference sequence). The CDR3 sequence is CASSPGTGISGANVLTF. The CDR3 DNA is TGTGCCAGCAGCCCCGGGACAGGGATCTCTGGGGCCAACGTCCTGACTTTC.

J is TRBJ1-2 and V is TRBV5-1, with TRBD1 matching 7 bases. The germline V gene encodes CDR1 SGHRS and CDR2 YFSETQ. J was trimmed by 3 bases and V by 4 bases; bases with no gene match: 3. The CDR3 is 13 residues long. The CDR3 nucleotides are TGCGCCAGCAGCGCCACAGGGGACTATGGCTACACCTTC. The encoded protein is CASSATGDYGYTF.